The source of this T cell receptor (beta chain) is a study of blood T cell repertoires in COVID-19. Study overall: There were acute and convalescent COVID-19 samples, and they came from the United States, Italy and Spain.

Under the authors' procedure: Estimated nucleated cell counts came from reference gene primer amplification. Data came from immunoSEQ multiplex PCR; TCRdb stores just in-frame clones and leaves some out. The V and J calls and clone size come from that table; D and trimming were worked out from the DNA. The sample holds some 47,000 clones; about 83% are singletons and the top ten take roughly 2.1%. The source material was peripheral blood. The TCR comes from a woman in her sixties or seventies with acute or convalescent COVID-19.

The CDR3 DNA reads TGTGCCAGCAGCTCCGAGGCAGTCAACACTGAAGCTTTCTTT. Encoded protein: CASSSEAVNTEAFF. This chain links TRBV5-4 with TRBJ1-1; D gene unclear. This CDR3 contains 14 residues. Trimming left V 3 bases short and J 2 bases short, with 11 bases between. The germline CDR1 and CDR2 sequences are SGHNT and YYREEE (reference sequence).